This is a list of T cell receptor beta chains from one sample in a study of shared clonotypes between healthy human individuals. Here immunoSEQ multiplex PCR was the method, and the copy in TCRdb shows in-frame clones only, minus some. This sample has about 2 million clones; around 95% occur once, and the top ten carry about 0.13%. The sample taken for sequencing was naive CD4+ T cells sorted from blood. The receptors shown here come from a man between 18 and 29 years old in good health. Both conserved end residues are part of each CDR3. The order of the fields is V gene, clone size, D gene, J gene, CDR3 protein, CDR3 DNA. The D gene is left open where the match is weak. The size entry is marked missing in some rows and otherwise reads once, few, many or a size class.

V gene: TRBV5-1; clone size: once; D gene: .; J gene: TRBJ1-3; CDR3 protein: CASSLEAVGSSGNTIYF; CDR3 DNA: TGCGCCAGCAGCTTGGAAGCCGTGGGGAGCTCTGGAAACACCATATATTTT
V gene: TRBV11-2; clone size: .; D gene: .; J gene: TRBJ2-3; CDR3 protein: CASSLDQARSEHTQYF; CDR3 DNA: TGTGCCAGCAGCTTAGATCAGGCTAGGTCGGAACATACGCAGTATTTT
V gene: TRBV7-2; clone size: many; D gene: TRBD2; J gene: TRBJ2-1; CDR3 protein: CASSPRTSGSSDEQFF; CDR3 DNA: TGTGCCAGCAGCCCTCGGACTAGCGGGAGTAGCGATGAGCAGTTCTTC
V gene: TRBV27; clone size: .; D gene: .; J gene: TRBJ1-2; CDR3 protein: CASSLQGAVGGYTF; CDR3 DNA: TGTGCCAGCAGTTTACAAGGGGCTGTCGGTGGCTACACCTTC
V gene: TRBV5-4; clone size: once; D gene: TRBD2; J gene: TRBJ2-7; CDR3 protein: CASSLGAGGPYEQYF; CDR3 DNA: TGTGCCAGCAGCTTAGGAGCGGGAGGGCCCTACGAGCAGTACTTC
V gene: TRBV5-1; clone size: .; D gene: TRBD2; J gene: TRBJ2-5; CDR3 protein: CASSLAASGLQETQYF; CDR3 DNA: TGCGCCAGCAGCTTGGCGGCTAGCGGGCTCCAAGAGACCCAGTACTTC
V gene: TRBV5-6; clone size: .; D gene: .; J gene: TRBJ1-2; CDR3 protein: CASSMDRYYYGYTF; CDR3 DNA: TGTGCCAGCAGCATGGACAGATATTACTATGGCTACACCTTC
V gene: TRBV7-6; clone size: .; D gene: TRBD2; J gene: TRBJ2-1; CDR3 protein: CASSLGRLAGVFYEQFF; CDR3 DNA: TGTGCCAGCAGCTTAGGCCGACTAGCGGGAGTTTTCTATGAGCAGTTCTTC
V gene: TRBV19; clone size: once; D gene: .; J gene: TRBJ2-7; CDR3 protein: CASSTVEGSEQYF; CDR3 DNA: TGTGCCAGTAGTACGGTCGAGGGCAGCGAGCAGTACTTC
V gene: TRBV7-6; clone size: .; D gene: .; J gene: TRBJ2-3; CDR3 protein: CASSLAGRADTQYF; CDR3 DNA: TGTGCCAGCAGCTTAGCGGGTAGGGCAGATACGCAGTATTTT
V gene: TRBV19; clone size: .; D gene: .; J gene: TRBJ1-6; CDR3 protein: CASSISTGAGSPLHF; CDR3 DNA: TGTGCCAGTAGTATCAGTACGGGGGCAGGTTCACCCCTCCACTTT
V gene: TRBV11-2; clone size: once; D gene: .; J gene: TRBJ1-2; CDR3 protein: CASSWTTEAGYTF; CDR3 DNA: TGTGCCAGCAGCTGGACTACCGAGGCGGGCTACACCTTC
V gene: TRBV30; clone size: .; D gene: TRBD2; J gene: TRBJ2-7; CDR3 protein: CAWSSTGLMYEQYF; CDR3 DNA: TGTGCCTGGAGCTCTACGGGACTAATGTACGAGCAGTACTTC
V gene: TRBV5-4; clone size: once; D gene: .; J gene: TRBJ2-2; CDR3 protein: CASSLAAVNTGELFF; CDR3 DNA: TGTGCCAGCAGCTTGGCAGCGGTGAACACCGGGGAGCTGTTTTTT
V gene: TRBV10-2; clone size: .; D gene: .; J gene: TRBJ2-7; CDR3 protein: CASSEPYEQYF; CDR3 DNA: TGCGCCAGCAGTGAACCTTACGAGCAGTACTTC